A single sample is the source of the 30 T cell receptor beta chains below, sequenced in a study of cytomegalovirus exposure and HLA in healthy donors. The PCR had 60 Vbeta and 13 Jbeta primers. Generated by immunoSEQ multiplex PCR, the TCRdb table keeps only in-frame clones and is missing some. The profile covers about 140,000 clones, with roughly 9.6% appearing a single time and roughly 6.4% taken by the ten largest. Sequenced input: PBMCs. These receptors were collected from a woman aged 40 to 49 in good health and CMV-seropositive.

The chain carries TRBV7-9 and TRBJ2-3; TRBD2 matches 9 bases. The CDR3 consists of 16 residues. Germline loops: CDR1 SEHNR, CDR2 FQNEAQ (reference sequence). J was trimmed by 2 bases and V by 3 bases; bases with no gene match: 6. CDR3 amino acids: CASSLDAGGYTDTQYF. The CDR3 nucleotides are TGTGCCAGCAGCTTGGATGCGGGGGGGTACACAGATACGCAGTATTTT.

This clone turned up a few times. The rearrangement joins TRBV7-2 to TRBJ2-1; 14 bases agree with TRBD2. This CDR3 spans 17 amino acids. Germline assignment: CDR1 SGHTA and CDR2 FQGNSA. The trim removed 3 bases at V and 6 bases at J, leaving 7 bases unmatched. Here the CDR3 DNA reads TGTGCCAGCAGCTTTGGGGCGACTAGCGGGGGGGCCAATGAGCAGTTCTTC. Amino acids: CASSFGATSGGANEQFF.

The V and J genes are TRBV6-6 and TRBJ1-2, with D hard to call. The ends were cut back, 6 bases at V and 4 bases at J, with 15 bases in the middle. Germline lookup yields CDR1 MNHNY and CDR2 SVGAGI (reference sequence). The CDR3 length is 14 residues. The CDR3 DNA is TGTGCCAGCAGGCTCCAGGAGGGAATCTATGGCTACACCTTC. Translation gives CASRLQEGIYGYTF.

V and J are TRBV5-6 and TRBJ2-1; TRBD1 agrees at 9 bases. CDR3 length: 14 residues. V lost 3 bases, J lost 9 bases, and 7 bases stayed unmatched. The germline gives CDR1 SGHDT, CDR2 YYEEEE. CDR3 region: CASSSIPTGGEQFF. CDR3 in DNA: TGTGCCAGCAGCTCGATTCCGACAGGGGGTGAGCAGTTCTTC.

The chain's CDR3 is CSVGEGTDTQYF. CDR3 nucleotides: TGCAGCGTTGGGGAGGGCACAGATACGCAGTATTTT. The J gene is TRBJ2-3, the V gene TRBV29-1; D possibly corresponds to TRBD2 (6 bases). The ends were cut back, 4 bases at V and 1 base at J, with 6 bases in the middle. This CDR3 is 12 amino acids long. Germline V gene sequence: CDR1 SQVTM, CDR2 ANQGSEA.

This chain uses TRBV7-3 with TRBJ1-1; D may be TRBD1 (6 bases). This CDR3 spans 15 amino acids. Deletions cut 5 bases from V and 5 bases from J, with 18 bases between. CDR1 is SGHTA, CDR2 FQGTGA, per germline. CDR3 DNA: TGTGCCAGCAGCCTCTTAGGGGGGGCAGGGACTGAAGCTTTCTTT. Amino acids: CASSLLGGAGTEAFF. The full variable domain, completed using reference TRBV7-3 and TRBJ1-1, is GAGVSQTPSNKVTEKGKYVELRCDPISGHTALYWYRQSLGQGPEFLIYFQGTGAADDSGLPNDRFFAVRPEGSVSTLKIQRTERGDSAVYLCASSLLGGAGTEAFFGQGTRLTVV.

The gene calls are TRBV19 and TRBJ2-1, with D possibly TRBD2 on 5 matching bases. The V gene lost 3 bases and the J gene lost 2 bases, with 8 bases spanning the gap. The germline V gene has CDR1 LNHDA and CDR2 SQIVND (reference sequence). The CDR3 is 14 residues long. The CDR3 DNA is TGTGCCAGTAGTATCGCGGGTCCCTACAATGAGCAGTTCTTC. This gives the protein CASSIAGPYNEQFF.

The gene calls are TRBV18 and TRBJ2-7, with TRBD2 matching over 11 bases. With V trimmed by 2 bases and J by 2 bases, 8 bases remained unmatched. Germline CDR1 and CDR2: KGHSH and LQKENI. This CDR3 comprises 17 residues. The CDR3 sequence: CASSPGTSGTSTYEQYF. CDR3 coding DNA: TGTGCCAGCTCACCAGGGACTAGCGGAACCTCAACCTACGAGCAGTACTTC.

This clone was seen a handful of times. The genes are TRBV5-1 and TRBJ2-3; 7 bases agree with TRBD2. The germline gives CDR1 SGHRS, CDR2 YFSETQ. Germline trimming cut 4 bases from V and 3 bases from J; bases unmatched to any gene: 11. This CDR3 has 16 residues. The CDR3, as DNA: TGCGCCAGCAGCCCCGCGACGGGGGGAACGACAGATACGCAGTATTTT. Translating it yields CASSPATGGTTDTQYF.

This clone was recorded a few times. The CDR3 reads CASSSGGASSVTDTQYF. For the CDR3, the DNA is TGCGCCAGTAGTAGCGGGGGGGCCTCGTCGGTAACAGATACGCAGTATTTT. The V and J genes are TRBV4-1 and TRBJ2-3; 11 bases are a match to TRBD2. This CDR3 is built from 17 residues. Per germline, CDR1 MGHRA and CDR2 YSYEKL. The V segment lost 9 bases and the J segment 3 bases; nucleotides outside the gene matches: 14.

This clone turned up a few times. The rearrangement uses TRBV5-1 and TRBJ1-2; 8 nucleotides line up with TRBD1. J was trimmed by 6 bases and V by 4 bases; bases with no gene match: 5. In germline, CDR1 is SGHRS, CDR2 YFSETQ. The CDR3 is 13 residues long. The CDR3 is CASSPGQENGYTF. In DNA, the CDR3 is TGCGCCAGCAGCCCGGGACAGGAGAATGGCTACACCTTC.

This clone was detected a few times. This sequence joins TRBV18 and TRBJ2-3; D gene uncertain. Germline lookup yields CDR1 KGHSH and CDR2 LQKENI. Trimming removed 2 bases at V and 7 bases at J, with 16 bases between. This CDR3 is 15 amino acids long. CDR3 nucleotides: TGTGCCAGCTCACCAACGGAAGAGGTTGGTAATACGCAGTATTTT. Residues: CASSPTEEVGNTQYF. The full variable domain, with the rest looked up from reference TRBV18 and TRBJ2-3, is NAGVMQNPRHLVRRRGQEARLRCSPMKGHSHVYWYRQLPEEGLKFMVYLQKENIIDESGMPKERFSAEFPKEGPSILRIQQVVRGDSAAYFCASSPTEEVGNTQYFGPGTRLTVL.

V usage is TRBV12-5 and J usage is TRBJ1-3; D not resolved. Germline loops: CDR1 LGHNT, CDR2 FRNRAP. V was shortened by 1 base and J by 0 bases, with 7 bases between the two germline ends. The length of the CDR3 is 15 residues. CDR3 amino acids: CASGLGAGSGNTIYF. The CDR3 nucleotides read TGTGCTAGTGGTTTGGGGGCAGGCTCTGGAAACACCATATATTTT.

The count of this clone is one. CDR3 residues: CASRGTPNTGELFF. CDR3 DNA sequence: TGCGCCAGCCGCGGGACCCCGAACACCGGGGAGCTGTTTTTT. The chain joins TRBV5-1 to TRBJ2-2; possible D gene TRBD2, 6 bases. This CDR3 spans 14 amino acids. V was cut by 7 bases and J by 0 bases, with 10 bases left in between. Germline V lookup: CDR1 SGHRS, CDR2 YFSETQ.

This clone has a handful of counts. CDR3 DNA: TGCGCCAGCAGCTTGCAGGATAACACTGAAGCTTTCTTT. Residues: CASSLQDNTEAFF. The genes are TRBV5-1 and TRBJ1-1; D is uncertain. V gave up 1 base and J gave up 2 bases, with 6 bases separating them. CDR3 size: 13 residues. CDR1 SGHRS and CDR2 YFSETQ come from the germline V gene. The whole variable domain, remainder taken from reference TRBV5-1 and TRBJ1-1, is KAGVTQTPRYLIKTRGQQVTLSCSPISGHRSVSWYQQTPGQGLQFLFEYFSETQRNKGNFPGRFSGRQFSNSRSEMNVSTLELGDSALYLCASSLQDNTEAFFGQGTRLTVV.

CDR3 nucleotide sequence: TGTGCCAGCAGTACTACGGGAAACGGAGAGACCCAGTACTTC. Residues: CASSTTGNGETQYF. The J gene is TRBJ2-5, the V gene TRBV6-5; D might be TRBD2 (5 bases). Trimming shortened V by 5 bases and J by 4 bases, and 14 bases separated the two germline ends. CDR1 is MNHEY and CDR2 is SVGAGI in the germline V gene. The CDR3 covers 14 residues.

The genes are TRBV6-5 and TRBJ2-3; perhaps TRBD2 as D (6 bases). Trimming took 3 bases from V and 0 from J, leaving 10 bases between them. This CDR3 has 15 amino acids. Germline CDR1 is MNHEY and CDR2 is SVGAGI. CDR3 sequence reads: CASSYGAGSTDTQYF. CDR3 sequence (DNA): TGTGCCAGCAGTTATGGGGCGGGGAGCACAGATACGCAGTATTTT.

In its sample, this clone was seen a few times. This chain connects TRBV25-1 to TRBJ2-1; 8 bases line up with TRBD2. This CDR3 is built from 15 residues. Germline lookup yields CDR1 MGHDK and CDR2 SYGVNS. The ends lost 5 bases at V and 7 bases at J; junction bases unmatched: 10. CDR3 loop: CASSLSGGRGNEQFF. DNA of the CDR3: TGTGCCAGCAGTTTAAGCGGGGGCAGAGGGAATGAGCAGTTCTTC.

In this sample, this clone turned up a few times. This rearrangement joins TRBV2 to TRBJ2-3; TRBD2 might be the D (6 bases). Germline lookup yields CDR1 SNHLY and CDR2 FYNNEI. The CDR3 consists of 15 residues. V lost 1 base, J lost 1 base, and 9 bases lay in between. The DNA for the CDR3 is TGTGCCAGCAGTGAAGAAGGCGGGGGCACAGATACGCAGTATTTT. As protein: CASSEEGGGTDTQYF.

A few counts support this clone. The J gene is TRBJ2-7, the V gene TRBV5-1; D may be TRBD1 (6 bases). CDR1 is SGHRS and CDR2 is YFSETQ in the germline V gene. Trimming removed 4 bases at V and 2 bases at J, with 22 bases between. This CDR3 has 17 residues. The chain's CDR3 is CASSPIPGVGSPYEQYF. The CDR3 coding sequence is TGCGCCAGCAGCCCCATCCCAGGGGTTGGGAGCCCCTACGAGCAGTACTTC.

To note about this clone: The identical CDR3 is also encoded by other nucleotide sequences in the sample. The chain couples TRBV13 to TRBJ2-3; D might be TRBD1 (7 bases). This CDR3 contains 15 residues. V was pared by 3 bases and J by 3 bases, with 13 bases between. Germline V gene lookup returns CDR1 PRHDT and CDR2 FYEKMQ (reference sequence). CDR3 amino acids: CASSFGGGATDTQYF. The CDR3 DNA is TGTGCCAGCAGCTTCGGAGGGGGCGCGACAGATACGCAGTATTTT.

This chain links TRBV15 with TRBJ2-3; 10 nucleotides match TRBD1. J lost 4 bases, V lost 8 bases, and 15 bases had no gene match. Germline loops: CDR1 LNHNV, CDR2 YYDKDF (reference sequence). The CDR3 is 17 amino acids. In DNA, the CDR3 is TGTGCCACCGATCCCGGGACAGGGGATCAAGGTGCAGATACGCAGTATTTT. Protein sequence: CATDPGTGDQGADTQYF.

The CDR3 region has the DNA TGCGCCAGCAGCTTGGTAGGACCGGGACAGGGGACTGGGGCCAACGTCCTGACTTTC. Translating it yields CASSLVGPGQGTGANVLTF. This chain uses TRBV5-1 with TRBJ2-6, with TRBD1 matching over 10 bases. After removal of 0 bases from V and 2 bases from J, the junction contained 8 bases not matched to a gene. This CDR3 has 19 amino acids. Looked up from germline, CDR1 is SGHRS and CDR2 is YFSETQ.

This clone was seen only a few times. The junction and the germline gene differ at one end; a read error may be behind it. The same CDR3 is also encoded by other DNA sequences in this sample. The chain joins TRBV7-2 to TRBJ2-6; D is perhaps TRBD1 (5 bases). The CDR3 totals 15 residues. Germline V gene lookup returns CDR1 SGHTA and CDR2 FQGNSA. CDR3 coding DNA: TGTGCCAGCAGGTCTGACAGCTCTGGGGCAAACGTCCTGACTTTT. It translates to CASRSDSSGANVLTF.

This clone was counted a few times. The chain links TRBV10-1 to TRBJ1-2; TRBD1 is a possible D gene (6 bases). The CDR3 runs 13 residues. In germline, CDR1 is WNHNN, CDR2 SYGVQD (reference sequence). Trimming shortened V by 8 bases and J by 3 bases, and 13 bases separated the two germline ends. The CDR3 reads CASRGGGDYGYTF. The CDR3 nucleotides read TGCGCCAGCCGCGGAGGGGGGGACTATGGCTACACCTTC.

The chain carries TRBV6-5 and TRBJ1-1; tentatively, D is TRBD1 (5 bases). CDR1 and CDR2 (germline): MNHEY, SVGAGI. This CDR3 region has 14 residues. Trimming stripped 2 bases from V and 6 bases from J, with 13 bases between. The CDR3 DNA reads as TGTGCCAGCAGTTACGGGGCTCAGAGCGCTGAAGCTTTCTTT. It translates to CASSYGAQSAEAFF.

This chain uses TRBV27 with TRBJ2-7; 7 bases agree with TRBD1. The CDR3 runs 14 residues. V dropped 7 bases and J dropped 4; count of bases not matched to a gene: 10. The germline CDR1 and CDR2 sequences are MNHEY and SMNVEV (reference sequence). CDR3 nucleotide sequence: TGTGCCAGCAACTTGGACAGGACGAGATACGAGCAGTACTTC. This encodes CASNLDRTRYEQYF.

The V call is TRBV9, the J call TRBJ2-1, with 7 bases matching TRBD2. The CDR3 totals 16 residues. Germline CDR1 and CDR2: SGDLS and YYNGEE. V was pared by 0 bases and J by 4 bases, with 7 bases of the junction left unmatched. The CDR3 nucleotides read TGTGCCAGCAGCGTAGGGGTGGCTAGCGGTTACAATGAGCAGTTCTTC. Translated: CASSVGVASGYNEQFF.

This clone appeared a few times. The chain combines TRBV29-1 with TRBJ1-2; TRBD1 agrees at 11 bases. CDR3 size: 12 residues. V was pared by 6 bases and J by 6 bases, with 3 bases of the junction left unmatched. CDR1 and CDR2 from the germline V gene are SQVTM and ANQGSEA. Here the CDR3 reads CSVMGQGDGYTF. CDR3 coding DNA: TGCAGCGTCATGGGACAGGGGGATGGCTACACCTTC. Drawing the rest from reference TRBV29-1 and TRBJ1-2, the complete variable domain is SAVISQKPSRDICQRGTSLTIQCQVDSQVTMMFWYRQQPGQSLTLIATANQGSEATYESGFVIDKFPISRPNLTFSTLTVSNMSPEDSSIYLCSVMGQGDGYTFGSGTRLTVV.

The J gene is TRBJ2-3, the V gene TRBV6-6; a weak D match, TRBD2 (5 bases). V dropped 7 bases and J dropped 3 bases, with 14 bases sitting between them. Germline CDR1 reads MNHNY; CDR2 reads SVGAGI (reference sequence). This CDR3 comprises 14 residues. The CDR3 loop is CASTRGSRTDTQYF. DNA for the CDR3: TGTGCCAGCACCCGGGGATCTAGGACAGATACGCAGTATTTT.